This note documents a single TCR beta chain sequence. Antigen unknown. The sample has other DNA sequences that encode this CDR3 too. This CDR3 has 13 residues. Per the germline V gene, CDR1 is KGHSH and CDR2 is LQKENI. The V and J ends lost 3 bases and 5 bases, in that order; junction bases with no gene match: 0. This specimen comes from a study of cytomegalovirus exposure and HLA in healthy donors. Study overall: In a later analysis, the roughly 120 validation repertoires were reported to have used the same platform as the 600 to 700 first-cohort repertoires.

The validation cohort, a group of 120 subjects, included the donors and was separate from the roughly 670-subject first cohort. Repertoires were generated with immunoSEQ multiplex PCR, while TCRdb's copy carries only in-frame clones and drops some. Among 160,000 or so clones listed, around nine tenths were seen once. Study findings and constraints: There were a few CMV-associated chains whose specificity for CMV antigens was confirmed in vitro.

The sequenced material came from PBMCs. The chain combines TRBV18 with TRBJ1-5; 8 positions agree with TRBD1. This clonotype was sampled from a man younger than 35 in good health and CMV-seropositive. As DNA, the CDR3 is TGTGCCAGCTCACCGGGACAGGATCAGCCCCAGCATTTT. As protein: CASSPGQDQPQHF.